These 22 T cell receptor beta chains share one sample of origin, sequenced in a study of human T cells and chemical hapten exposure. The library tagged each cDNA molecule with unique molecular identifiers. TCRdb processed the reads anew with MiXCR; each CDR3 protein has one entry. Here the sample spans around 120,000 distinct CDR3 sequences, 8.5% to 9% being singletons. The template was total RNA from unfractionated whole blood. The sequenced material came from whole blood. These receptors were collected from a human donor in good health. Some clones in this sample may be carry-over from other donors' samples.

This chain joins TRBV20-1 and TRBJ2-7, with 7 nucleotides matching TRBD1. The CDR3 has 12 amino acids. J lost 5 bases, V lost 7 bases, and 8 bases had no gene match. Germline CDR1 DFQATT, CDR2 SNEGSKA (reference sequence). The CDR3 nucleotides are TGCAGTGTGGTCCTGCAGGGGGACGAGCAGTACTTC. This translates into CSVVLQGDEQYF.

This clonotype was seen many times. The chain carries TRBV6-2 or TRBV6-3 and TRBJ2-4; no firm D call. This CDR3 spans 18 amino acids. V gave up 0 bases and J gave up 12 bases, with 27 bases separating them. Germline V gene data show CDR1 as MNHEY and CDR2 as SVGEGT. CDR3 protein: CASSYSSYNKSSRSYQYF. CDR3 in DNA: TGTGCCAGCAGTTACTCGAGCTATAACAAATCATCCAGGTCGTATCAGTACTTC.

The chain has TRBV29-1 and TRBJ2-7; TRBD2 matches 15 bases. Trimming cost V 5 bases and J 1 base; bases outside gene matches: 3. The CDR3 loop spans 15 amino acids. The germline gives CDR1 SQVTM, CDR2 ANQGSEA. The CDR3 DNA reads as TGCAGCGTTCCTGGGACTAGCGGGGGGTCCTACGAGCAGTACTTC. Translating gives CSVPGTSGGSYEQYF.

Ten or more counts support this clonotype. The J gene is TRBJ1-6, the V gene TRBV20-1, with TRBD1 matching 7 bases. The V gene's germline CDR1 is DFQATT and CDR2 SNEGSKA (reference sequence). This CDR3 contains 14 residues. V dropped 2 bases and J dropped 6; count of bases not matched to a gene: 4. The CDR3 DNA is TGCAGTGCTAGATACAGGGGACCTAATTCACCCCTCCACTTT. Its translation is CSARYRGPNSPLHF.

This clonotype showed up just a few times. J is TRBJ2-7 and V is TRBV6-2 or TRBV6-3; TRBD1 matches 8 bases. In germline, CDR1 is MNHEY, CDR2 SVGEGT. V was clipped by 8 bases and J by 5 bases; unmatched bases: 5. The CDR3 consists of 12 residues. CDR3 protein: CASEDRVDEQYF. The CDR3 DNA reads TGTGCCAGCGAGGACAGGGTCGACGAGCAGTACTTC.

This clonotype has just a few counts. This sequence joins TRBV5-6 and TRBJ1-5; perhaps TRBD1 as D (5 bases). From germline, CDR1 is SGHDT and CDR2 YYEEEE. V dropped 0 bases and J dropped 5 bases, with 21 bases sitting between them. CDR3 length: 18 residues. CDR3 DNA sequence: TGTGCCAGCAGCTTGGCTAGGGACGGTTGGGCAGAGTATCAGCCCCAGCATTTT. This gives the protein CASSLARDGWAEYQPQHF.

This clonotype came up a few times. This chain's CDR3 is CASSLAGGRDTQYF. In DNA form, the CDR3 reads TGTGCCAGCAGCTTAGCGGGGGGCCGAGATACGCAGTATTTT. The chain joins TRBV7-2 to TRBJ2-3; D assignment may be TRBD1 or TRBD2 (6 bases each). In germline, CDR1 is SGHTA, CDR2 FQGNSA. Trimming removed 0 bases from V and 5 bases from J, with 9 bases in between. The CDR3 is made up of 14 amino acids.

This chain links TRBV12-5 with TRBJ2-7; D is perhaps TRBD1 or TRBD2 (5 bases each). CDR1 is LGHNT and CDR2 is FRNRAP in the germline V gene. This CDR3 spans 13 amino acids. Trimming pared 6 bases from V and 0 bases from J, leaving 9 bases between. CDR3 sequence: CASGWDHSYEQYF. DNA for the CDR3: TGTGCTAGTGGCTGGGACCACTCCTACGAGCAGTACTTC.

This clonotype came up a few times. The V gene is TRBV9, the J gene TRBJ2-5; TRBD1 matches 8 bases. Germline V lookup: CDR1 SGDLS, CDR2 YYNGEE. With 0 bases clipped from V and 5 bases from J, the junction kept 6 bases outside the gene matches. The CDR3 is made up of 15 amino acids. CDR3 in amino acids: CASSVEAGGSETQYF. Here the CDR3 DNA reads TGTGCCAGCAGCGTAGAGGCAGGGGGCTCGGAGACCCAGTACTTC.

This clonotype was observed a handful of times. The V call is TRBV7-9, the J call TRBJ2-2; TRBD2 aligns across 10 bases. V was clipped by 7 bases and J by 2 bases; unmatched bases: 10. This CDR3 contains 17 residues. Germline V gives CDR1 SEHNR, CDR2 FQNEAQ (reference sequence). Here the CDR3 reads CASNLGTSAINTGELFF. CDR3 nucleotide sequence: TGTGCCAGCAACCTTGGGACTAGCGCAATTAACACCGGGGAGCTGTTTTTT. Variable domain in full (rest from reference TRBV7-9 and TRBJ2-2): DTGVSQNPRHKITKRGQNVTFRCDPISEHNRLYWYRQTLGQGPEFLTYFQNEAQLEKSRLLSDRFSAERPKGSFSTLEIQRTEQGDSAMYLCASNLGTSAINTGELFFGEGSRLTVL.

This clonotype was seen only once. The CDR3 DNA is TGTGCCATCAGGGGACTAGCGACCGACTACGAGCAGTACTTC. Its translation is CAIRGLATDYEQYF. The genes are TRBV10-3 and TRBJ2-7; 10 nucleotides line up with TRBD2. V shed 6 bases and J 3 bases; nucleotides not matched to a gene: 5. Germline loops: CDR1 ENHRY, CDR2 SYGVKD. The CDR3 runs 14 residues.

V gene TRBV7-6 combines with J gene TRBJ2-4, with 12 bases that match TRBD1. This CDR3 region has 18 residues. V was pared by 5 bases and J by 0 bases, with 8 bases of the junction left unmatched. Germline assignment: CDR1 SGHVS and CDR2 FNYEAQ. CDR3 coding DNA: TGTGCCAGCAGCCCCGGGACAGGGGGCGACCAAGCCAAAAACATTCAGTACTTC. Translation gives CASSPGTGGDQAKNIQYF.

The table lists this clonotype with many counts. In DNA, the CDR3 is TGTGCCAGCAGTGAGGGACAGGGGAACGATGAGCAGTTCTTC. The encoded protein is CASSEGQGNDEQFF. The genes are TRBV6-1 and TRBJ2-1; 10 bases fit TRBD1. V shed 3 bases, J shed 8 bases, and the junction held 4 bases outside the gene matches. Germline-derived CDR1 and CDR2 are MNHNS and SASEGT. This CDR3 region has 14 residues.

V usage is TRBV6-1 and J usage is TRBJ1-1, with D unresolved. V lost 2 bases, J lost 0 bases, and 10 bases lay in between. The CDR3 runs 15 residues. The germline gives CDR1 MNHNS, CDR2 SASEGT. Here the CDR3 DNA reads TGTGCCAGCAGTGAACAAAGGACCATGAACACTGAAGCTTTCTTT. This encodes CASSEQRTMNTEAFF.

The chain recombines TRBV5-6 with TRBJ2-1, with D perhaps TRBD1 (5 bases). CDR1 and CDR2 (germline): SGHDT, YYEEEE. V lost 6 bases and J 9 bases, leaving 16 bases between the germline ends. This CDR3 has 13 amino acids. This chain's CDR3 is CASTGRVIAEQFF. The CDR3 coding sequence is TGTGCCAGCACCGGCAGGGTGATTGCTGAGCAGTTCTTC. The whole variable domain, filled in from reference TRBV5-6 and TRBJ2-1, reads DAGVTQSPTHLIKTRGQQVTLRCSPKSGHDTVSWYQQALGQGPQFIFQYYEEEERQRGNFPDRFSGHQFPNYSSELNVNALLLGDSALYLCASTGRVIAEQFFGPGTRLTVL.

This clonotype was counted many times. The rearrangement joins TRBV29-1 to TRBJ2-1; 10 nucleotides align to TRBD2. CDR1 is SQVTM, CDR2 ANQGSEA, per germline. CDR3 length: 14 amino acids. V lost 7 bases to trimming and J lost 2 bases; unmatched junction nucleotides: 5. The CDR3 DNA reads TGCAGCGGGGTAGCGGGGGGTCCCTACAATGAGCAGTTCTTC. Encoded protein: CSGVAGGPYNEQFF.

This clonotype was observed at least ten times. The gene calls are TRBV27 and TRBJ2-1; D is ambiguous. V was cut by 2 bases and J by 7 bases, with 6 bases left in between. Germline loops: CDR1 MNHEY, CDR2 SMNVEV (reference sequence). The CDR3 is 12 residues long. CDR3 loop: CASSLSGNEQFF. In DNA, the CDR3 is TGTGCCAGCAGTTTAAGTGGAAATGAGCAGTTCTTC.

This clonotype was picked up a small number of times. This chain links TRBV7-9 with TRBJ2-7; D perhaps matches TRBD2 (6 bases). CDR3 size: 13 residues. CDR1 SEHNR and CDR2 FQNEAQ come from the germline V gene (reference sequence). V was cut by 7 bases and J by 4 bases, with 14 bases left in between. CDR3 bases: TGTGCCAGCATTTTTACCGGGGGTTACGAGCAGTACTTC. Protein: CASIFTGGYEQYF. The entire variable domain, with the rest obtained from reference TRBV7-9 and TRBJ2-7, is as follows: DTGVSQNPRHKITKRGQNVTFRCDPISEHNRLYWYRQTLGQGPEFLTYFQNEAQLEKSRLLSDRFSAERPKGSFSTLEIQRTEQGDSAMYLCASIFTGGYEQYFGPGTRLTVT.

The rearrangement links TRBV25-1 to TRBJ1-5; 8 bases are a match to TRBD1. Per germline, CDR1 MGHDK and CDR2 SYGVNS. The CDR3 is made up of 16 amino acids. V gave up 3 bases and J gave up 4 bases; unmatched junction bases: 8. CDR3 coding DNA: TGTGCCAGCAGTGACACAACGGACAGGGAAAATCAGCCCCAGCATTTT. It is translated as CASSDTTDRENQPQHF.

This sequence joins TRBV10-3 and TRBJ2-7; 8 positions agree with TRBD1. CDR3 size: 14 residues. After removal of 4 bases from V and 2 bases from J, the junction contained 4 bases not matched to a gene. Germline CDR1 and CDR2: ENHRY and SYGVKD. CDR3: CAISGTGMTYEQYF. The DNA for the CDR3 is TGTGCCATCAGTGGGACAGGGATGACCTACGAGCAGTACTTC.

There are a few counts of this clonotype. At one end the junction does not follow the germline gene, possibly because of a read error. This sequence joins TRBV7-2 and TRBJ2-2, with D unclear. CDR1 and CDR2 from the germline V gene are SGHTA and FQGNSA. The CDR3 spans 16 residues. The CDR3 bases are TGTGCCAGCAGCGTAGCTGGGAATTCGAACACCGGGGAGCTGTTTTTT. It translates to CASSVAGNSNTGELFF.

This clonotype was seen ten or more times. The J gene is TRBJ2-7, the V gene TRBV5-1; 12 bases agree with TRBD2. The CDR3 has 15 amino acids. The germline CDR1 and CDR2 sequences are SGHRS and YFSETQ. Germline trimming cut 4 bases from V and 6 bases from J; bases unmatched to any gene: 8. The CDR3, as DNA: TGCGCCAGCAGCGGTCCTAGCGGGAGGGCGATCGAGCAGTACTTC. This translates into CASSGPSGRAIEQYF.